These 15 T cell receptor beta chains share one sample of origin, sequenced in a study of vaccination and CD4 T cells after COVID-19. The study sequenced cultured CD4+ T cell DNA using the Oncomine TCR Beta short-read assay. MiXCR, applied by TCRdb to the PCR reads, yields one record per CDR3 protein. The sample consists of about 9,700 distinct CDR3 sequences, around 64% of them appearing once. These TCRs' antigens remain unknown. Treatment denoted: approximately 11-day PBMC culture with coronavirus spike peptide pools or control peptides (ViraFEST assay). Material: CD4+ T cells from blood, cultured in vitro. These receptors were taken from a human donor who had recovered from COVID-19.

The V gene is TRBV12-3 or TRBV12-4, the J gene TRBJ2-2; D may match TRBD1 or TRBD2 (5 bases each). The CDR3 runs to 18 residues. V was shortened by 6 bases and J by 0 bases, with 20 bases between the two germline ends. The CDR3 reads CASRSRELGYANTGELFF. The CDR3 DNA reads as TGTGCCAGCAGGTCCAGGGAGCTCGGGTACGCGAACACCGGGGAGCTGTTTTTT.

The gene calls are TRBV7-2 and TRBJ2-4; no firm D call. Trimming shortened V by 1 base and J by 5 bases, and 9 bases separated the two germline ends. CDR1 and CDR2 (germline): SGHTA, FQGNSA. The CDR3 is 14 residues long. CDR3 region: CASSLVRTQNIQYF. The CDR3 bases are TGTGCCAGCAGCTTAGTCAGGACCCAAAACATTCAGTACTTC. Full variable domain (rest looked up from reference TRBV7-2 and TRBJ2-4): GAGVSQSPSNKVTEKGKDVELRCDPISGHTALYWYRQSLGQGLEFLIYFQGNSAPDKSGLPSDRFSAERTGGSVSTLTIQRTQQEDSAVYLCASSLVRTQNIQYFGAGTRLSVL.

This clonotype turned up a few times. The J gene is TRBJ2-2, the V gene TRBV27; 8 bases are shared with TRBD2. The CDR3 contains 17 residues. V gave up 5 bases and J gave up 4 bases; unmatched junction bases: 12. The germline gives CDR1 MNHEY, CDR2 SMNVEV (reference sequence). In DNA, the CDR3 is TGTGCCAGCAGTCCCCGGGGGGGGATCTTGGCCACCGGGGAGCTGTTTTTT. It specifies CASSPRGGILATGELFF.

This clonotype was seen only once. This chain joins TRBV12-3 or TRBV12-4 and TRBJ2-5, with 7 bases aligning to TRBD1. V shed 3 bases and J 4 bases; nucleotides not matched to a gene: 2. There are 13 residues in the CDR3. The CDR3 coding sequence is TGTGCCAGCAGTTTCTCAGGGGGAGAGACCCAGTACTTC. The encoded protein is CASSFSGGETQYF.

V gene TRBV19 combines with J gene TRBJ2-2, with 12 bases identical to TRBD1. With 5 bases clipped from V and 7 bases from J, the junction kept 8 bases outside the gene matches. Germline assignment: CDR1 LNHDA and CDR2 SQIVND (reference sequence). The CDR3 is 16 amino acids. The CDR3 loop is CASSGPGTGGIGELFF. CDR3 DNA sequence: TGTGCCAGTAGTGGCCCGGGGACAGGGGGCATCGGGGAGCTGTTTTTT.

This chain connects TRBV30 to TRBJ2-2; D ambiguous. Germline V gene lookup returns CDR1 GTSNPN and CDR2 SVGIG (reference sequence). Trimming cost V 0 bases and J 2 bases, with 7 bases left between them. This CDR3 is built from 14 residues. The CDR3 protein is CAWSVLSNTGELFF. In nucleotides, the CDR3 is TGTGCCTGGAGTGTATTGAGCAACACCGGGGAGCTGTTTTTT.

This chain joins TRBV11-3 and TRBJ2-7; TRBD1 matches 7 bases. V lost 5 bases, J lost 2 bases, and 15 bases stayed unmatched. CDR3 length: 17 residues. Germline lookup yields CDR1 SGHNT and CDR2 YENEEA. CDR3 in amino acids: CASSKVWDSPPTYEQYF. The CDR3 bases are TGTGCCAGCAGCAAGGTGTGGGACAGCCCGCCGACCTACGAGCAGTACTTC.

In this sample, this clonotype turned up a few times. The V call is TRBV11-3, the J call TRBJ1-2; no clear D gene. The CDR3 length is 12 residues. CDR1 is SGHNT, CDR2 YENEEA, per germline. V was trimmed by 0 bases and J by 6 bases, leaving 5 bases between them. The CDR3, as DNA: TGTGCCAGCAGCTTAGATGCTGATGGCTACACCTTC. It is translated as CASSLDADGYTF.

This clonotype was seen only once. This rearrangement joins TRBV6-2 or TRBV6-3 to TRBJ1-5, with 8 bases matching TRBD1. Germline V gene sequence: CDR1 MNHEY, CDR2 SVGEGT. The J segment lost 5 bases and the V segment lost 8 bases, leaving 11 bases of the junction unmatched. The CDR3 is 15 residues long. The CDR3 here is CASRRTGKNHQPQHF. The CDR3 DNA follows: TGTGCCAGCCGTCGGACAGGGAAAAATCATCAGCCCCAGCATTTT.

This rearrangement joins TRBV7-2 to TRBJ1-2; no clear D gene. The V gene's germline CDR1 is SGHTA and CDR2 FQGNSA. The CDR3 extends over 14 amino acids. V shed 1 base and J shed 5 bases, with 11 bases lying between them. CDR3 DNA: TGTGCCAGCAGCTTAGTTGGGGTTGGGTATGGCTACACCTTC. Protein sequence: CASSLVGVGYGYTF.

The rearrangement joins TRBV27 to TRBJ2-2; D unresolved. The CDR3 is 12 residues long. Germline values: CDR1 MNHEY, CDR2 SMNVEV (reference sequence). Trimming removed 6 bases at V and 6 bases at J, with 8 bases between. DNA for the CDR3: TGTGCCAGCAGGGAATGGGCCGGGGAGCTGTTTTTT. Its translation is CASREWAGELFF.

The chain's CDR3 is CASSQGRGVHYAQYF. As DNA, the CDR3 is TGTGCCAGCAGCCAAGGGCGGGGCGTCCATTACGCCCAGTACTTC. The chain is built from TRBV4-2 and TRBJ2-5, with a weak D call TRBD2 (6 bases). The CDR3 is 15 amino acids. The V gene lost 1 base and the J gene lost 9 bases, with 18 bases spanning the gap. Germline assignment: CDR1 LGHNA and CDR2 YNFKEQ.

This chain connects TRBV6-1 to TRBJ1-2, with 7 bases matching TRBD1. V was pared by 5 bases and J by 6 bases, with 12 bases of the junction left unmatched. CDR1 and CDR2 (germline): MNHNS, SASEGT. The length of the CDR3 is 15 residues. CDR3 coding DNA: TGTGCCAGCAGTCGGGCAGGGGGGACGGGCGATGGCTACACCTTC. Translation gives CASSRAGGTGDGYTF.

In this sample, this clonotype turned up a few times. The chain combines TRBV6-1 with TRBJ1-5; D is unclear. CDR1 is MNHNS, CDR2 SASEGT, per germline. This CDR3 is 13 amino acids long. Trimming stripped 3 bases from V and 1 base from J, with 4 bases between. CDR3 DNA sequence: TGTGCCAGCAGTGATGTAAGCAATCAGCCCCAGCATTTT. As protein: CASSDVSNQPQHF.

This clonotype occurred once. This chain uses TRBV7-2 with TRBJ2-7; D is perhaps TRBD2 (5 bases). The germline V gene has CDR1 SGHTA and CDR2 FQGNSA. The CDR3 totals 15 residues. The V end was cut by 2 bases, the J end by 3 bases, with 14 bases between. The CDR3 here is CASSLFEGPIYEQYF. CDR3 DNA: TGTGCCAGCAGCTTATTTGAGGGCCCCATCTACGAGCAGTACTTC.